These 19 T cell receptor beta chains share one sample of origin, sequenced in a study of T cells in Graves' hyperthyroidism and ophthalmopathy. TCR beta CDR3 regions were amplified from RNA transcripts. First-round RT-PCR targeting the TCR CDR3 was performed with the HTBI primer set. A single record per CDR3 protein comes from TCRdb applying MiXCR to the multiplex PCR reads. The sample lists about 110,000 distinct CDR3 sequences, 15% to 20% occurring once. The specimen was blood. These receptors came from a woman between 50 and 59 years old with Graves' hyperthyroidism.

This clonotype was counted ten times or more. This chain joins TRBV2 and TRBJ1-4; D unclear. Germline values: CDR1 SNHLY, CDR2 FYNNEI. The CDR3 runs 13 residues. V was cut by 7 bases and J by 3 bases, with 9 bases left in between. This CDR3 is CASTGASNEKLFF. CDR3 DNA: TGTGCCAGCACGGGTGCATCTAATGAAAAACTGTTTTTT.

This clonotype was observed at least ten times. This chain links TRBV29-1 with TRBJ1-1; D may be TRBD1 (5 bases). In germline, CDR1 is SQVTM, CDR2 ANQGSEA. Trimming shortened V by 8 bases and J by 0 bases, and 19 bases separated the two germline ends. This CDR3 contains 15 residues. The CDR3 region has the DNA TGCAGCATTAAACCAGGGAATAGGGTGAACACTGAAGCTTTCTTT. Translating gives CSIKPGNRVNTEAFF.

The genes are TRBV4-2 and TRBJ2-2; D not certain. The CDR3 length is 15 residues. V shed 0 bases and J shed 1 base, with 6 bases lying between them. The germline V gene has CDR1 LGHNA and CDR2 YNFKEQ. For the CDR3, the DNA is TGTGCCAGCAGCCAAGATCTGGAGAACACCGGGGAGCTGTTTTTT. This encodes CASSQDLENTGELFF.

This clonotype was recorded at least ten times. This chain uses TRBV3-1 with TRBJ2-5, with 11 bases aligning to TRBD2. CDR1 and CDR2 from the germline V gene are LGHDT and YNNKEL (reference sequence). This CDR3 is 16 amino acids long. V was pared by 4 bases and J by 1 base, with 5 bases of the junction left unmatched. The CDR3 sequence: CASSRPGLAVQETQYF. The CDR3 DNA is TGTGCCAGCAGCCGGCCGGGACTAGCGGTCCAAGAGACCCAGTACTTC.

By share, this clonotype ranks as medium-sized (0.01 to 0.1%). V and J are TRBV18 and TRBJ2-3; unclear D gene. The germline V gene has CDR1 KGHSH and CDR2 LQKENI. Between the trimmed V and J ends, which lost 2 bases and 8 bases, there was a span of 11 bases. The CDR3 contains 13 residues. CDR3 sequence: CASSPESGSTQYF. The CDR3 nucleotides are TGTGCCAGCTCACCAGAAAGTGGGTCTACGCAGTATTTT.

This clonotype came up many times. The V and J genes are TRBV4-2 and TRBJ1-5, with no clear D. V was pared by 5 bases and J by 7 bases, with 24 bases between. CDR1 and CDR2 (germline): LGHNA, YNFKEQ. The CDR3 sequence is 17 residues long. As DNA, the CDR3 is TGTGCCAGCAGCTCGAGCCCCATTTCTTATTCGGACCAGCCCCAGCATTTT. Translated, it gives CASSSSPISYSDQPQHF.

The chain uses TRBV5-1 and TRBJ2-7; 7 bases are a match to TRBD2. Germline V gene lookup returns CDR1 SGHRS and CDR2 YFSETQ. V dropped 1 base and J dropped 3; count of bases not matched to a gene: 4. This CDR3 comprises 14 residues. The chain's CDR3 is CASSLQTSSYEQYF. CDR3 DNA sequence: TGCGCCAGCAGCTTGCAGACTAGCAGCTACGAGCAGTACTTC. Full variable domain (outside the CDR3, taken from reference TRBV5-1 and TRBJ2-7): KAGVTQTPRYLIKTRGQQVTLSCSPISGHRSVSWYQQTPGQGLQFLFEYFSETQRNKGNFPGRFSGRQFSNSRSEMNVSTLELGDSALYLCASSLQTSSYEQYFGPGTRLTVT.

This clonotype appeared many times. This sequence joins TRBV7-9 and TRBJ1-1; a possible D gene is TRBD1 (6 bases). Germline values: CDR1 SEHNR, CDR2 FQNEAQ (reference sequence). This CDR3 has 14 amino acids. V lost 5 bases and J lost 1, with 11 bases in between. Here the CDR3 DNA reads TGTGCCAGCAGCCAAGGGACACCGAACACTGAAGCTTTCTTT. Encoded protein: CASSQGTPNTEAFF.

This clonotype showed up many times. The genes are TRBV12-3 or TRBV12-4 and TRBJ1-4; D may be TRBD1 (6 bases). This CDR3 is 15 amino acids long. V gave up 1 base and J gave up 4 bases, with 10 bases separating them. For the CDR3, the DNA is TGTGCCAGCAGTTTAGAAGGACAGCTTAATGAAAAACTGTTTTTT. Translating it yields CASSLEGQLNEKLFF.

This clonotype was counted ten times or more. The chain joins TRBV7-9 to TRBJ2-3; no clear D. The V gene's germline CDR1 is SEHNR and CDR2 FQNEAQ (reference sequence). Trimming took off 2 bases at V and 6 bases at J, with 6 bases between the two ends. This CDR3 spans 12 amino acids. This CDR3 reads CASSLMADTQYF. CDR3 DNA sequence: TGTGCCAGCAGCTTAATGGCCGATACGCAGTATTTT.

This clonotype appeared many times. The DNA for the CDR3 is TGTGCCAGCAGCGATCCGGGACAGGGGGCTCTAAGGAACACCGGGGAGCTGTTTTTT. Encoded protein: CASSDPGQGALRNTGELFF. The chain combines TRBV7-8 with TRBJ2-2; 12 bases map to TRBD1. CDR3 length: 19 residues. V gave up 5 bases and J gave up 1 base; unmatched junction bases: 11. CDR1 and CDR2 (germline): SGHVS, FQNEAQ.

This clonotype was counted at least ten times. The J gene is TRBJ2-5, the V gene TRBV12-3 or TRBV12-4; a possible D gene is TRBD1 (5 bases). This CDR3 is built from 13 residues. Between the trimmed V and J ends, which lost 6 bases and 4 bases, there was a span of 12 bases. This CDR3 reads CASRSQGRETQYF. The CDR3 DNA reads as TGTGCCAGCAGGTCTCAGGGTCGAGAGACCCAGTACTTC.

This clonotype was seen many times. The chain has TRBV20-1 and TRBJ1-1; D is uncertain. The CDR3 extends over 15 amino acids. Germline V gene data show CDR1 as DFQATT and CDR2 as SNEGSKA (reference sequence). V was shortened by 2 bases and J by 0 bases, with 13 bases between the two germline ends. The CDR3 sequence: CSARMHQAMNTEAFF. Here the CDR3 DNA reads TGCAGTGCTAGAATGCATCAGGCGATGAACACTGAAGCTTTCTTT.

This clonotype was recorded many times. This sequence joins TRBV14 and TRBJ1-1; D uncertain. The V end lost 0 bases, the J end lost 4 bases, and 12 bases lay between the germline ends. This CDR3 has 15 amino acids. Germline V gene sequence: CDR1 SGHDN, CDR2 FVKESK. The CDR3 loop reads CASSQDWGIGTEAFF. Here the CDR3 DNA reads TGTGCCAGCAGCCAAGATTGGGGAATAGGCACTGAAGCTTTCTTT. Using reference TRBV14 and TRBJ1-1 for the parts outside the CDR3, the full variable domain is EAGVTQFPSHSVIEKGQTVTLRCDPISGHDNLYWYRRVMGKEIKFLLHFVKESKQDESGMPNNRFLAERTGGTYSTLKVQPAELEDSGVYFCASSQDWGIGTEAFFGQGTRLTVV.

The CDR3 DNA follows: TGCAGTGCTAGAGATTTTGGAGGTGGGACCCCCCAGCATTTT. This sequence encodes CSARDFGGGTPQHF. This sequence joins TRBV20-1 and TRBJ1-5, with TRBD1 as a possible D gene (5 bases). Germline V lookup: CDR1 DFQATT, CDR2 SNEGSKA (reference sequence). V was trimmed by 0 bases and J by 10 bases, leaving 16 bases between them. The CDR3 contains 14 residues.

This chain joins TRBV3-1 and TRBJ1-2, with D tentatively TRBD1 (5 bases). CDR1 and CDR2 from the germline V gene are LGHDT and YNNKEL (reference sequence). Trimming took off 0 bases at V and 7 bases at J, with 18 bases between the two ends. CDR3 length equals 16 residues. Here the CDR3 DNA reads TGTGCCAGCAGCCAAGATTCAGTAGCAGGGATCGGTGGCTACACCTTC. Translating gives CASSQDSVAGIGGYTF.

The gene calls are TRBV6-5 and TRBJ1-2; weak D call: TRBD1 (6 bases). Per the germline V gene, CDR1 is MNHEY and CDR2 is SVGAGI. V was shortened by 0 bases and J by 4 bases, with 12 bases between the two germline ends. This CDR3 is built from 15 residues. CDR3 protein: CASSYSGGRGYGYTF. The CDR3 bases are TGTGCCAGCAGTTACTCCGGGGGGCGCGGCTATGGCTACACCTTC.

This clonotype was counted ten times or more. The rearrangement uses TRBV20-1 and TRBJ2-7; D possibly corresponds to TRBD1 (6 bases). Germline assignment: CDR1 DFQATT and CDR2 SNEGSKA (reference sequence). The CDR3 has 13 residues. V lost 5 bases to trimming and J lost 5 bases, with 16 bases between them. The CDR3 region is CSAGGQSGDEQYF. CDR3 sequence (DNA): TGCAGTGCTGGAGGACAGAGTGGAGACGAGCAGTACTTC.

In this sample, this clonotype turned up many times. This rearrangement joins TRBV7-8 to TRBJ1-2, with D uncertain. This CDR3 has 15 residues. CDR1 and CDR2 from the germline V gene are SGHVS and FQNEAQ. Trimming took off 3 bases at V and 5 bases at J, with 16 bases between the two ends. The CDR3 nucleotides read TGTGCCAGCAGCTTCTCCAGAGGGAGTGTGTATGGCTACACCTTC. Amino acids: CASSFSRGSVYGYTF.